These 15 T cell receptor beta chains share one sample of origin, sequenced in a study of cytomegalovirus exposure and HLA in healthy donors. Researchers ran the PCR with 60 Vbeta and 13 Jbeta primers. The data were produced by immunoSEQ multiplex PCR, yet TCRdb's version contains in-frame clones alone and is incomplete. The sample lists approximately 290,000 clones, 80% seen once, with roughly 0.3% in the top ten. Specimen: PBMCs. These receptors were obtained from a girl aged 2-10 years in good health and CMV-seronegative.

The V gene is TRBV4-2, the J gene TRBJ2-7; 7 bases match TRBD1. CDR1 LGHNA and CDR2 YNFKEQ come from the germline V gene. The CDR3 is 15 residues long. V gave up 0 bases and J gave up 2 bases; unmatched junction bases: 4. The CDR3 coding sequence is TGTGCCAGCAGCCAAGACCCCGGGACAGCCTACGAGCAGTACTTC. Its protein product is CASSQDPGTAYEQYF.

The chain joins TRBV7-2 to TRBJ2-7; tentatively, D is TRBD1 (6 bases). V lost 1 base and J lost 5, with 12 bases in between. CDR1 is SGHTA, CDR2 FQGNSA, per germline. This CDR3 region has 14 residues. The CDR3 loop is CASSLGYRVDEQYF. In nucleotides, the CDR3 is TGTGCCAGCAGCTTAGGATACAGGGTCGACGAGCAGTACTTC. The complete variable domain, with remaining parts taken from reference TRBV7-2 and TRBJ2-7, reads GAGVSQSPSNKVTEKGKDVELRCDPISGHTALYWYRQSLGQGLEFLIYFQGNSAPDKSGLPSDRFSAERTGGSVSTLTIQRTQQEDSAVYLCASSLGYRVDEQYFGPGTRLTVT.

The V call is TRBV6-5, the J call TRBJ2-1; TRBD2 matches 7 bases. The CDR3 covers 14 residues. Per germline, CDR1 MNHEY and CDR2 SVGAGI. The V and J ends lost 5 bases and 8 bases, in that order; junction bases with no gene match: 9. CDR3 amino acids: CASSEGGPRDEQFF. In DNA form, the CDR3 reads TGTGCCAGCAGTGAGGGAGGGCCTCGAGATGAGCAGTTCTTC.

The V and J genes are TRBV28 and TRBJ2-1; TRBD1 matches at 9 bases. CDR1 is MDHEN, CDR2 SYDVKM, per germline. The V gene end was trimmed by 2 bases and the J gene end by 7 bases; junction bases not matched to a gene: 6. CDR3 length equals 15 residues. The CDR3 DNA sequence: TGTGCCAGCAGTTTACCGGGGACAGGGTCGAATGAGCAGTTCTTC. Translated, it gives CASSLPGTGSNEQFF.

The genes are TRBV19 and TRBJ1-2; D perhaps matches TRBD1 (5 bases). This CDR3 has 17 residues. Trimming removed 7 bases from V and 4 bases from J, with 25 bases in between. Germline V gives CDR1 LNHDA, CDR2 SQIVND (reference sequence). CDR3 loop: CASTSPLGGTVAYGYTF. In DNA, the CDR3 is TGTGCCAGTACCAGCCCTCTGGGGGGAACGGTAGCCTATGGCTACACCTTC.

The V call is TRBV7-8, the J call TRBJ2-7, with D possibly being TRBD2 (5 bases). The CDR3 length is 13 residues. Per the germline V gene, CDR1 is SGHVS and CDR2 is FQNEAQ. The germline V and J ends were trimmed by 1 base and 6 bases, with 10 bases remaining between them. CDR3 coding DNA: TGTGCCAGCAGCTTAGATCGGGATCGCGAGCAGTACTTC. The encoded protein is CASSLDRDREQYF.

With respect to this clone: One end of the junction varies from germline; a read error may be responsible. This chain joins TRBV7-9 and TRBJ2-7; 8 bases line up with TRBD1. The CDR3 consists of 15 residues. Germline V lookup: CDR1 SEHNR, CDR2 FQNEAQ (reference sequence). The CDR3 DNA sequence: TGTTCCAGCAGCCATACTTGGACAGGGACCTACGAGCAGTACTTC. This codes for CSSSHTWTGTYEQYF.

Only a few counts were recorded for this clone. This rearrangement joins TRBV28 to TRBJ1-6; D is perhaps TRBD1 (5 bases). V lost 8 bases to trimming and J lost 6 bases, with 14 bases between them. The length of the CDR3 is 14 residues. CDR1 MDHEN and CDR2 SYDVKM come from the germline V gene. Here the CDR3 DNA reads TGTGCCAGCCGCCTTGGGGGGATTAATTCACCCCTCCACTTT. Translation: CASRLGGINSPLHF.

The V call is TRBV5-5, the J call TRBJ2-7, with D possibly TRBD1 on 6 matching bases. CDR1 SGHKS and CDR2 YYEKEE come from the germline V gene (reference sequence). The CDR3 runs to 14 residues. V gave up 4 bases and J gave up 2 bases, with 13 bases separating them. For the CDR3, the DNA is TGTGCCAGCAGCGCTGGACAGAGGCCCTACGAGCAGTACTTC. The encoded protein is CASSAGQRPYEQYF. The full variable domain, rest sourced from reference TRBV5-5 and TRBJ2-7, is DAGVTQSPTHLIKTRGQQVTLRCSPISGHKSVSWYQQVLGQGPQFIFQYYEKEERGRGNFPDRFSARQFPNYSSELNVNALLLGDSALYLCASSAGQRPYEQYFGPGTRLTVT.

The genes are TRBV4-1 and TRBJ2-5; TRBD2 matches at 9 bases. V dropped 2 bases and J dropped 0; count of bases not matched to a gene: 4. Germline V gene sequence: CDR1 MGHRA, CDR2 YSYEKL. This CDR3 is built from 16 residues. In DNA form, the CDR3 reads TGCGCCAGCAGCCAACTAGCGGGGACAAACCAAGAGACCCAGTACTTC. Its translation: CASSQLAGTNQETQYF.

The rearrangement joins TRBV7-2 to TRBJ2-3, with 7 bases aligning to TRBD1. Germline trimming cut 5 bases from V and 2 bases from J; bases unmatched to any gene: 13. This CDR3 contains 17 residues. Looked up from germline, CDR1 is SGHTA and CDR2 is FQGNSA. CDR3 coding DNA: TGTGCCAGCAGCAGACCCCGACAGGGAGACTACACAGATACGCAGTATTTT. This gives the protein CASSRPRQGDYTDTQYF. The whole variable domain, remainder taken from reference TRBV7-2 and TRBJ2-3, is GAGVSQSPSNKVTEKGKDVELRCDPISGHTALYWYRQSLGQGLEFLIYFQGNSAPDKSGLPSDRFSAERTGGSVSTLTIQRTQQEDSAVYLCASSRPRQGDYTDTQYFGPGTRLTVL.

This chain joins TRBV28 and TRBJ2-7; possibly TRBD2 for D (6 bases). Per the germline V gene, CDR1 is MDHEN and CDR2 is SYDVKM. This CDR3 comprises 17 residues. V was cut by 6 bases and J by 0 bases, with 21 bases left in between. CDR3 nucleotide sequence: TGTGCCAGCAGCCCCCTCTGGGGGGAACCTTCCTCCTACGAGCAGTACTTC. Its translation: CASSPLWGEPSSYEQYF.

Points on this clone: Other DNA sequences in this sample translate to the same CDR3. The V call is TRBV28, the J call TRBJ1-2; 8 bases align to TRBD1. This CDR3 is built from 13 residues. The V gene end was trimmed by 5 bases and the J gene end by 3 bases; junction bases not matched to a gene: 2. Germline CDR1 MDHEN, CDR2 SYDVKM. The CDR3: CASSPTGDYGYTF. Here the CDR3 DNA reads TGTGCCAGCAGTCCGACAGGGGACTATGGCTACACCTTC.

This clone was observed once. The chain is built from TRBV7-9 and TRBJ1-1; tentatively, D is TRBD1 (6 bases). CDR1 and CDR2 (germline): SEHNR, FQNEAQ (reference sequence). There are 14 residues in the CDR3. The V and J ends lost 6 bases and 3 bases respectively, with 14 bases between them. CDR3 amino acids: CASSYLGGYTEAFF. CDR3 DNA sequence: TGTGCCAGCAGTTATTTAGGGGGTTACACTGAAGCTTTCTTT.

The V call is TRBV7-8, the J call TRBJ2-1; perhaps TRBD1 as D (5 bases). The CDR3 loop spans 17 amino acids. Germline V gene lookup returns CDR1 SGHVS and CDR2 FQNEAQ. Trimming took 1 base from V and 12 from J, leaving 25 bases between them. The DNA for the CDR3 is TGTGCCAGCAGCTTAGGGGCAGGGCCCCCTTTTATTCGTAGGCAGTTCTTC. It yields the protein CASSLGAGPPFIRRQFF.